This TCR beta chain came from a study of molecular identifiers for immune sequencing clone quantification. The germline gives CDR1 MNHEY, CDR2 SMNVEV (reference sequence). V was clipped by 5 bases and J by 8 bases, with 12 bases between them. The CDR3 has 13 residues. Both previously described methods and listed TCR primers were employed to make bulk TCR libraries. TCRdb independently ran MiXCR on the PCR reads; one entry per CDR3 protein. The data contain about 500,000 distinct CDR3 sequences, over 20% of them seen just once; the ten biggest clones take up under 0.85%. The V gene is TRBV27, the J gene TRBJ2-2; no definite D call. Input material: naive CD8+ T cells from blood, with Jurkat cell RNA spiked in. The sample's subset: FACS-sorted CD8+CD4-CCR7+CD45RA+ naive T cells. This sequence originates from a human donor in good health. Some libraries in this study had Jurkat cell RNA spiked in. The CDR3 spells CASSDDWGGELFF. CDR3 bases: TGTGCCAGCAGTGACGATTGGGGAGGGGAGCTGTTTTTT.